These T cell receptor beta chains were read from a single sample in a study of shared clonotypes between healthy human individuals. The repertoire was sequenced with immunoSEQ multiplex PCR; TCRdb's copy has only in-frame clones and lacks some. The profile covers roughly 1,000,000 clones, with 70% to 80% appearing a single time and 0.55% to 0.7% taken by the ten largest. Source material: memory CD4+ T cells from PBMCs. These receptors were obtained from a man aged 18 to 35 in good health. Some clones in this sample may be carry-over from other donors' samples. Each CDR3 is given with its conserved first and last residue. Size values are once, few and many counts, or a class for expanded clones, and some rows have none.

abundance	v_gene	j_gene	CDR3aa
-	TRBV5-1	TRBJ1-2	CASSPGIDRDYGYTF
-	TRBV28	TRBJ1-4	CASSSSGRVNEKLFF
-	TRBV11-2	TRBJ1-3	CASSRQDTIYF
-	TRBV19	TRBJ1-4	CASSIGPSLFF
-	TRBV6-4	TRBJ1-1	CASSDSPPGTATLF
-	TRBV10-3	TRBJ2-7	CAISEPDRFEEQYF
-	TRBV7-9	TRBJ1-1	CASAPQVSTEAFF
-	TRBV5-4	TRBJ2-7	CASSLRAGPAYEQYF
-	TRBV30	TRBJ1-1	CAWSVLSRAEAFF
-	TRBV11-2	TRBJ1-2	CASSLGRPGYTF
many	TRBV7-3	TRBJ2-2	CASSLLAANTGELFF
few	TRBV19	TRBJ1-5	CASSIFRTGVLKPQHF
many	TRBV27	TRBJ2-7	CASSLSMVAASYEQYF
-	TRBV5-1	TRBJ2-2	CASRFDVGTGELFF
-	TRBV6-1	TRBJ1-2	CASSEHQGPYGYTF
-	TRBV5-1	TRBJ2-7	CASSPGLAGVAYEQYF
-	TRBV27	TRBJ2-1	CASSPTYNEQFF
few	TRBV29-1	TRBJ1-1	CSGAGGYTEAFF
-	TRBV7-8	TRBJ1-3	CASSAQGRSGNTIYF
-	TRBV15	TRBJ1-2	CATSRGLGGTGFGYTF
-	TRBV6-1	TRBJ1-6	CASSGDTGSSPLHF
-	TRBV6-4	TRBJ2-5	CASRSGTGYETQYF
-	TRBV6-6	TRBJ2-3	CASSDSGLSTDTQYF
-	TRBV20-1	TRBJ2-5	CSAERVETQYF
-	TRBV5-1	TRBJ2-1	CASSGGETGSLNEQFF
-	TRBV28	TRBJ2-7	CASSFGGTVSYEQYF
-	TRBV19	TRBJ2-7	CASGVGGGTYEQYF
-	TRBV4-1	TRBJ1-3	CASSQGAGGGNTIYF
once	TRBV5-1	TRBJ1-2	CASSLVFRDDYGYTF
-	TRBV29-1	TRBJ2-5	CSVDLGETQYF
-	TRBV4-2	TRBJ2-1	CASSQGQLGLAGSYNEQFF
-	TRBV6-6	TRBJ2-7	CASSPTAYEQYF
few	TRBV5-1	TRBJ2-5	CASSLDGRARETQYF
-	TRBV2	TRBJ2-5	CASSELVTEETQYF
-	TRBV6-6	TRBJ2-7	CASSTGQSSYEQYF
-	TRBV10-3	TRBJ1-3	CAISGGQGASGNTIYF
once	TRBV6-1	TRBJ1-5	CASTSPDRGPQPQHF
-	TRBV7-9	TRBJ2-7	CASSWDGSSYEQYF
-	TRBV19	TRBJ2-2	CASNSGTGLTGELFF
-	TRBV6-6	TRBJ1-4	CASSYPPDRGGEKLFF
many	TRBV29-1	TRBJ1-1	CSAVVTEAFF
-	TRBV28	TRBJ1-1	CASSQQGFGVATEAFF
-	TRBV7-2	TRBJ2-1	CASSLSTSGRTYNEQFF
-	TRBV15	TRBJ1-1	CATSRVQTIRGAFF
-	TRBV7-2	TRBJ1-1	CASSLQGGRYTEAFF
many	TRBV30	TRBJ1-2	CAWSVLAAYGYTF
-	TRBV5-1	TRBJ2-7	CASSRGELPGEQYF
-	TRBV7-6	TRBJ2-1	CASSLLLEDNEQFF
-	TRBV27	TRBJ1-1	CASSLYQGDTEAFF